Listed here are 3 T cell receptor beta chains from one sample, sequenced in a study of cytomegalovirus exposure and HLA in healthy donors. A multiplex PCR was run with 60 Vbeta primers and 13 Jbeta primers. Profiled with immunoSEQ multiplex PCR; TCRdb holds only in-frame clones, not every one. The data show around 150,000 clones, with 79% seen just once and roughly 6.8% held by the top ten. What was sequenced was PBMCs. Receptors were obtained from a man aged 45-65 years in good health and CMV-seropositive.

The chain links TRBV19 to TRBJ2-7; TRBD2 matches 12 bases. The CDR3 totals 14 residues. The trim removed 0 bases at V and 6 bases at J, leaving 0 bases unmatched. Germline assignment: CDR1 LNHDA and CDR2 SQIVND (reference sequence). In DNA form, the CDR3 reads TGTGCCAGTAGTATAGAACTAGCGGGAGGCGAGCAGTACTTC. This translates into CASSIELAGGEQYF.

This clone was recorded only once. Sequence at one end of the junction differs from germline and may be a read error. This chain links TRBV7-7 with TRBJ2-5, with a possible D match to TRBD2 (5 bases). This CDR3 contains 12 residues. Per the germline V gene, CDR1 is SSHAT and CDR2 is FNYEAQ (reference sequence). The CDR3 reads CASSPEGETQYF. Here the CDR3 DNA reads TGTGCTAGCAGCCCAGAGGGCGAGACCCAGTACTTC. Based on the CDR3 plus reference TRBV7-7 and TRBJ2-5, the full variable domain is GAGVSQSPRYKVTKRGQDVTLRCDPISSHATLYWYQQALGQGPEFLTYFNYEAQPDKSGLPSDRFSAERPEGSISTLTIQRTEQRDSAMYRCASSPEGETQYFGPGTRLLVL.

This clone has only one observation. The gene calls are TRBV6-5 and TRBJ2-7; weak D call: TRBD1 (5 bases). V was cut by 5 bases and J by 3 bases, with 11 bases left in between. CDR3 length: 13 residues. Germline-derived CDR1 and CDR2 are MNHEY and SVGAGI. The CDR3 bases are TGTGCCAGCAGTCCAGGACACAACTACGAGCAGTACTTC. Protein: CASSPGHNYEQYF.